The sample holds a few counts of the clone carrying this TCR beta chain. Source material was 2 million unsorted PBMCs, stored at -80 °C in RNAlater. This sample stems from a study of neurological immune-mediated disorders. Germline assignment: CDR1 ENHRY and CDR2 SYGVKD. Trimming cost V 6 bases and J 0 bases, with 11 bases left between them. There are 14 residues in the CDR3. TCRdb analysed the 5' RACE reads with MiXCR anew, one entry per CDR3 protein. Of 65,000 to 75,000 distinct CDR3 sequences listed, over 4% are singletons. V and J are TRBV10-3 and TRBJ1-1; D might be TRBD1 (6 bases). This receptor was obtained from a human donor with multiple sclerosis. The donor label of this sample is uncertain. The sample taken for sequencing was PBMCs. The CDR3, as DNA: TGTGCCATCAGAGACCGGGGGCTGAACACTGAAGCTTTCTTT. It codes for CAIRDRGLNTEAFF.